The TCR beta chain under discussion was sequenced for a study of blood T cell repertoires in COVID-19. At the level of the study: The United States, Italy and Spain supplied acute and convalescent COVID-19 samples.

The table came from immunoSEQ multiplex PCR; TCRdb's copy has only in-frame clones and leaves some out. Here the sample spans 220,000 or so clones, roughly 84% being singletons. The CDR3 extends over 14 amino acids. Trimming removed 6 bases from V and 1 base from J, with 13 bases in between. CDR1 is SGHRS and CDR2 is YFSETQ in the germline V gene. The chain uses TRBV5-1 and TRBJ1-1; possible D gene TRBD1, 6 bases. Sequenced material: peripheral blood. The sequence was collected from a man aged 25 to 40 with active or convalescent COVID-19. The CDR3 loop is CASTPGHRNTEAFF. CDR3 nucleotides: TGCGCCAGCACACCGGGACACAGGAACACTGAAGCTTTCTTT. Using reference TRBV5-1 and TRBJ1-1 for the parts outside the CDR3, the full variable domain is KAGVTQTPRYLIKTRGQQVTLSCSPISGHRSVSWYQQTPGQGLQFLFEYFSETQRNKGNFPGRFSGRQFSNSRSEMNVSTLELGDSALYLCASTPGHRNTEAFFGQGTRLTVV.